This T cell receptor (beta chain) was sequenced for a study of shared clonotypes between healthy human individuals. V was trimmed by 4 bases and J by 2 bases, leaving 11 bases between them. CDR3 length: 14 residues. Germline V gene sequence: CDR1 MDHEN, CDR2 SYDVKM. Clones were sequenced by immunoSEQ multiplex PCR, and TCRdb holds only the in-frame ones, with some missing. The sample gives fewer than 1.8 million clones, approximately 98.5% of which show up once; 0.36% is in the top ten. The chain uses TRBV28 and TRBJ2-5, with D unclear. The specimen was naive CD4+ T cells sorted from blood. The subset is: CD45RA+ positively selected. The TCR originated in a man in his thirties or forties in good health. CDR3 in DNA: TGTGCCAGCAGTTCACCAAGGGTTCAAGAGACCCAGTACTTC. This gives the protein CASSSPRVQETQYF.